This T cell receptor beta chain was obtained from a study of control samples from healthy donors and cancer patients. The CDR3 sequence is 15 residues long. Trimming shortened V by 0 bases and J by 0 bases, and 9 bases separated the two germline ends. The germline V gene encodes CDR1 SGDLS and CDR2 YYNGEE. TCRdb keeps only in-frame clones here, not all; method: immunoSEQ multiplex PCR. The profile shows around 90,000 clones, over 65% of them singletons. The chain couples TRBV9 to TRBJ1-1; D is uncertain. Sample: blood. The receptor's source is a woman aged 40 to 55 in good health. The CDR3 DNA reads TGTGCCAGCAGCGTAGCCCTAAGGATGAACACTGAAGCTTTCTTT. Its translation is CASSVALRMNTEAFF.